Listed below are T cell receptor beta chains from one sample, sequenced in a study of cytotoxic CD8 clonotypes in ibrutinib-treated CLL. Profiled with immunoSEQ multiplex PCR; TCRdb holds only in-frame clones, not every one. This sample has 52,000 or so clones, with over 65% found just once. The sequenced sample was PBMCs, obtained after 24 months of ibrutinib treatment. These receptors all come from a human donor with chronic lymphocytic leukemia. Each CDR3 is given with its conserved first and last residue. A D gene is named only where the DNA matches it firmly. Part of the rows lack a size; the others show once, few, many or a class for expanded clones.

J: TRBJ1-4
V: TRBV18
length: 15
D: TRBD1
size: NA
CDR3: CASSPQAQGAEKLFF
DNA: TGTGCCAGCTCACCACAAGCTCAGGGGGCTGAAAAACTGTTTTTT

J: TRBJ1-5
V: TRBV19
length: 14
D: NA
size: few
CDR3: CASSSPPALGPQHF
DNA: TGTGCCAGTAGCAGCCCCCCAGCCTTGGGGCCCCAGCATTTT

J: TRBJ2-2
V: TRBV19
length: 18
D: TRBD2
size: NA
CDR3: CASSTTVLAGVNTGELFF
DNA: TGTGCCAGTAGTACCACCGTCCTAGCGGGAGTCAACACCGGGGAGCTGTTTTTT

J: TRBJ2-5
V: TRBV7-3
length: 13
D: TRBD1
size: once
CDR3: CASSYGTGETQYF
DNA: TGTGCCAGCAGCTATGGGACAGGGGAGACCCAGTACTTC

J: TRBJ2-1
V: TRBV29-1
length: 15
D: TRBD2
size: NA
CDR3: CSVVRGTSGSNEQFF
DNA: TGCAGCGTTGTTCGTGGGACTAGCGGATCCAATGAGCAGTTCTTC

J: TRBJ1-1
V: TRBV6-6
length: 16
D: TRBD1
size: NA
CDR3: CASSEQGIGRNTEAFF
DNA: TGTGCCAGCAGCGAACAGGGGATCGGGAGAAACACTGAAGCTTTCTTT

J: TRBJ2-1
V: TRBV6-1
length: 15
D: TRBD2
size: NA
CDR3: CASAASGTFNNEQFF
DNA: TGTGCCAGCGCGGCTAGCGGCACGTTCAACAATGAGCAGTTCTTC

J: TRBJ2-1
V: TRBV19
length: 13
D: NA
size: NA
CDR3: CATQRGNYNEQFF
DNA: TGTGCCACCCAAAGAGGGAACTACAATGAGCAGTTCTTC

J: TRBJ2-5
V: TRBV11-2
length: 13
D: NA
size: NA
CDR3: CASSLAGMETQYF
DNA: TGTGCCAGCAGCTTAGCCGGGATGGAGACCCAGTACTTC

J: TRBJ2-1
V: TRBV2
length: 14
D: NA
size: NA
CDR3: CASSEERTYNEQFF
DNA: TGTGCCAGCAGTGAAGAGCGGACCTACAATGAGCAGTTCTTC

J: TRBJ1-1
V: TRBV19
length: 12
D: NA
size: NA
CDR3: CASSLLGSKAFF
DNA: TGTGCCAGTAGTCTGCTGGGCAGCAAGGCTTTCTTT

J: TRBJ2-3
V: TRBV7-2
length: 16
D: NA
size: NA
CDR3: CASSLGSFGSTDTQYF
DNA: TGTGCCAGCAGCTTAGGGTCCTTCGGAAGCACAGATACGCAGTATTTT

J: TRBJ1-3
V: TRBV9
length: 16
D: NA
size: NA
CDR3: CASSVSQGSSGNTIYF
DNA: TGTGCCAGCAGCGTATCCCAGGGGAGCTCTGGAAACACCATATATTTT

J: TRBJ2-1
V: TRBV10-1
length: 15
D: NA
size: once
CDR3: CASSEQRPTGNEQFF
DNA: TGCGCCAGCAGTGAGCAGCGGCCAACGGGTAATGAGCAGTTCTTC

J: TRBJ2-3
V: TRBV14
length: 15
D: TRBD2
size: NA
CDR3: CASSLTSRSTDTQYF
DNA: TGTGCCAGCAGCCTGACTAGCCGCAGCACAGATACGCAGTATTTT

J: TRBJ1-1
V: TRBV10-3
length: 13
D: NA
size: few
CDR3: CAISGRGGTEAFF
DNA: TGTGCCATCAGTGGTCGGGGGGGCACTGAAGCTTTCTTT

J: TRBJ1-5
V: TRBV19
length: 14
D: NA
size: NA
CDR3: CASSTGGGNQPQHF
DNA: TGTGCCAGTAGTACCGGGGGGGGGAATCAGCCCCAGCATTTT

J: TRBJ2-7
V: TRBV9
length: 14
D: NA
size: NA
CDR3: CASSVALGSDEQYF
DNA: TGTGCCAGCAGCGTGGCACTAGGTAGCGACGAGCAGTACTTC

J: TRBJ2-1
V: TRBV5-1
length: 15
D: NA
size: NA
CDR3: CASSLAQGYNERQFF
DNA: TGCGCCAGCAGCTTGGCCCAAGGATACAATGAGAGGCAGTTCTTC

J: TRBJ2-1
V: TRBV11-2
length: 17
D: TRBD2
size: NA
CDR3: CASSLATSGKQYNEQFF
DNA: TGTGCCAGCAGCTTAGCGACTAGCGGGAAACAGTACAATGAGCAGTTCTTC

J: TRBJ2-1
V: TRBV27
length: 20
D: TRBD2
size: few
CDR3: CASSFLTGSSSGSSYNEQFF
DNA: TGTGCCAGCAGTTTCCTGACAGGATCTTCTAGCGGGAGCTCCTACAATGAGCAGTTCTTC

J: TRBJ2-3
V: TRBV21-1
length: 10
D: NA
size: NA
CDR3: CARVQGTQYF
DNA: TGTGCCAGGGTACAGGGGACGCAGTATTTT

J: TRBJ2-3
V: TRBV9
length: 13
D: NA
size: NA
CDR3: CASSVTYTDTQYF
DNA: TGTGCCAGCAGCGTGACATACACAGATACGCAGTATTTT

J: TRBJ2-2
V: TRBV6-5
length: 13
D: NA
size: NA
CDR3: CASINRDTGELFF
DNA: TGTGCCAGCATAAATCGTGACACCGGGGAGCTGTTTTTT

J: TRBJ2-7
V: TRBV28
length: 11
D: NA
size: NA
CDR3: CASSQRYEQYF
DNA: TGTGCCAGCAGCCAAAGGTACGAGCAGTACTTC

J: TRBJ1-1
V: TRBV10-2
length: 17
D: NA
size: NA
CDR3: CASSGGGGRVLNTEAFF
DNA: TGCGCCAGCAGTGGGGGGGGAGGAAGGGTGCTGAACACTGAAGCTTTCTTT

J: TRBJ1-1
V: TRBV6-1
length: 12
D: NA
size: NA
CDR3: CASSRTGTEAFF
DNA: TGTGCCAGCAGCCGCACAGGGACTGAAGCTTTCTTT

J: TRBJ2-5
V: TRBV27
length: 15
D: NA
size: NA
CDR3: CASSLSWGSSETQYF
DNA: TGTGCCAGCAGTTTATCGTGGGGGAGCTCCGAGACCCAGTACTTC

J: TRBJ2-1
V: TRBV7-2
length: 13
D: TRBD2
size: NA
CDR3: CASRPIAGGEQFF
DNA: TGTGCCAGCAGACCAATAGCGGGAGGGGAGCAGTTCTTC

J: TRBJ2-5
V: TRBV5-1
length: 12
D: NA
size: NA
CDR3: CASSLGQETQYF
DNA: TGCGCCAGCAGCTTGGGGCAAGAGACCCAGTACTTC

J: TRBJ2-5
V: TRBV15
length: 14
D: TRBD2
size: NA
CDR3: CATSHTTSYETQYF
DNA: TGTGCCACCAGCCACACGACTAGCTACGAGACCCAGTACTTC

J: TRBJ1-5
V: TRBV18
length: 13
D: TRBD1
size: once
CDR3: CASSKTGDQPQHF
DNA: TGTGCCAGCTCTAAAACAGGGGACCAGCCCCAGCATTTT

J: TRBJ2-3
V: TRBV6-1
length: 13
D: NA
size: NA
CDR3: CASSEAMRDTQYF
DNA: TGTGCCAGCAGTGAAGCAATGAGAGATACGCAGTATTTT

J: TRBJ2-7
V: TRBV6-5
length: 14
D: TRBD2
size: NA
CDR3: CASSTSGNSYEQYF
DNA: TGTGCCAGCAGTACTAGCGGGAACTCCTACGAGCAGTACTTC

J: TRBJ1-2
V: TRBV28
length: 13
D: NA
size: few
CDR3: CASSFKGPYGYTF
DNA: TGTGCCAGCAGTTTCAAGGGCCCTTATGGCTACACCTTC

J: TRBJ2-1
V: TRBV6-1
length: 16
D: TRBD2
size: NA
CDR3: CASSEALSGYYNEQFF
DNA: TGTGCCAGCAGTGAAGCGCTTAGCGGGTATTACAATGAGCAGTTCTTC

J: TRBJ1-4
V: TRBV7-6
length: 18
D: TRBD1
size: once
CDR3: CASSPGQGVTRLREKLFF
DNA: TGTGCCAGCAGTCCCGGACAGGGGGTGACAAGGCTTCGAGAAAAACTGTTTTTT

J: TRBJ2-7
V: TRBV6-5
length: 15
D: NA
size: NA
CDR3: CASSYGVGSVYEQYF
DNA: TGTGCCAGCAGTTACGGCGTTGGTAGCGTCTACGAGCAGTACTTC

J: TRBJ1-1
V: TRBV5-1
length: 13
D: NA
size: NA
CDR3: CASRETVNTEAFF
DNA: TGCGCCAGCAGGGAGACTGTGAACACTGAAGCTTTCTTT

J: TRBJ2-2
V: TRBV9
length: 13
D: NA
size: once
CDR3: CASSGRVGGELFF
DNA: TGTGCCAGCAGCGGCCGAGTAGGCGGGGAGCTGTTTTTT